The next 6 T cell receptor beta chains were all read from a single sample in a study of shared clonotypes between healthy human individuals (TCRdb year 2020). Libraries came from the immunoSEQ multiplex PCR assay. TCRdb provides this immuneACCESS table in a form limited to in-frame rearrangements. Some clones are lacking; in checked studies, under half of them reflect an unresolved V gene, and why the rest are absent is not known. The sample table lists roughly 2.4 million clones, approximately 96% of them with a count of one. 0.1% to 0.15% of the sample is in the top ten clones. The sequencing sample was made of naive CD4+ T cells sorted from blood. Taken with the paper, the label for cell subset or site translates to: CD45RA+ positively selected. These receptors were taken from a man between 18 and 35 years old in good health.

The J gene is TRBJ2-5, the V gene TRBV6-6; no clear D gene. The CDR3 has 14 residues. Trimming left V 0 bases short and J 1 base short, with 6 bases between. Germline lookup yields CDR1 MNHNY and CDR2 SVGAGI (reference sequence). CDR3 sequence reads: CASSYSNFQETQYF. CDR3 nucleotide sequence: TGTGCCAGCAGTTACTCGAATTTCCAAGAGACCCAGTACTTC.

As concerns this clone: At the DNA level, this CDR3 is encoded by other sequences in the same sample as well. The rearrangement joins TRBV6-5 to TRBJ2-6; maybe TRBD1 (5 bases). V was cut by 4 bases and J by 0 bases, with 7 bases left in between. The CDR3 loop spans 15 amino acids. Germline V CDR1 and CDR2: MNHEY, SVGAGI. This CDR3 is CASSSGFSGANVLTF. The CDR3 DNA reads as TGTGCCAGCAGTTCAGGGTTCTCTGGGGCCAACGTCCTGACTTTC.

This chain connects TRBV2 to TRBJ1-2; possible D gene TRBD1, 6 bases. Germline CDR1 SNHLY, CDR2 FYNNEI. The CDR3 extends over 14 amino acids. V dropped 6 bases and J dropped 4 bases, with 15 bases sitting between them. The CDR3 here is CASRRDNFSYGYTF. In nucleotides, the CDR3 is TGTGCCAGCAGAAGGGACAATTTCTCCTATGGCTACACCTTC.

J is TRBJ2-5 and V is TRBV11-2; 10 nucleotides line up with TRBD1. Trimming cost V 4 bases and J 5 bases; bases outside gene matches: 4. Germline CDR1 SGHAT, CDR2 FQNNGV. CDR3 length: 14 amino acids. As DNA, the CDR3 is TGTGCCAGCAGCTCGACAGGGGGCGTTGAGACCCAGTACTTC. This gives the protein CASSSTGGVETQYF.

As concerns this clone: Distinct nucleotide sequences in the sample also encode this CDR3. The rearrangement uses TRBV28 and TRBJ2-5; a weak D match, TRBD2 (7 bases). In germline, CDR1 is MDHEN, CDR2 SYDVKM. V dropped 1 base and J dropped 5 bases, with 11 bases sitting between them. The CDR3 has 14 residues. CDR3 amino acids: CASSLSGGLETQYF. The CDR3 DNA is TGTGCCAGCAGTTTATCCGGGGGGCTGGAGACCCAGTACTTC.

The chain uses TRBV5-1 and TRBJ2-5, with 13 positions matching TRBD2. Germline CDR1 SGHRS, CDR2 YFSETQ. The CDR3 is 16 residues long. V lost 1 base to trimming and J lost 5 bases; unmatched junction nucleotides: 5. CDR3 sequence: CASSLTSGGAWETQYF. In DNA, the CDR3 is TGCGCCAGCAGCTTGACTAGCGGGGGGGCCTGGGAGACCCAGTACTTC.